Listed here is a single T cell receptor (beta chain). In the authors' workflow: Reference gene primers were amplified, and this amplification served to estimate nucleated cell counts. Profiling relied on immunoSEQ multiplex PCR, and the TCRdb table lists in-frame clones only, not all of them. V, J and clone size were drawn from that table, and D and trimming were deduced from the DNA. The sample records roughly 70,000 clones, roughly four fifths being singletons. Germline V gives CDR1 SQVTM, CDR2 ANQGSEA. The V gene lost 6 bases and the J gene lost 0 bases, with 10 bases spanning the gap. CDR3 size: 13 residues. This sample was included in a study of blood T cell repertoires in COVID-19.

The sample was peripheral blood. This sequence joins TRBV29-1 and TRBJ2-3; possible D gene TRBD2, 6 bases. This TCR derives from a human donor in a cohort sampled during active COVID-19. CDR3 nucleotide sequence: TGCAGCGTGCCGGGACTCAGCACAGATACGCAGTATTTT. It specifies CSVPGLSTDTQYF.